The clone carrying this TCR beta chain was seen only once. Enrollment of patients from Seattle took place during active infection, with longitudinal follow-up. Per the study methods: Reference gene primer amplification gave estimated nucleated cell counts. The method was immunoSEQ multiplex PCR; TCRdb's version includes in-frame clones alone and lacks a portion of them. V and J calls and clone size are copied from that table; D and trimming were computed from the DNA. The sample shows 150,000 to 200,000 clones, approximately 84% of them seen only once. This CDR3 spans 13 amino acids. CDR1 LGHNT and CDR2 FRNRAP come from the germline V gene. V lost 5 bases and J lost 7, with 12 bases in between. This entry belongs to a study of blood T cell repertoires in COVID-19. Study-level information: Whether acute or convalescent, the COVID-19 samples came from the United States, Italy and Spain. The cDNA or gDNA used as material had been derived from T cells, B-cell-depleted T cells, or PBMCs.

This clonotype originated in an elderly woman with COVID-19, enrolled during active disease. The chain links TRBV12-5 to TRBJ1-5, with D unclear. Sequenced: peripheral blood. CDR3: CASGLEGDQPQHF. CDR3 sequence (DNA): TGTGCTAGTGGTCTAGAGGGAGACCAGCCCCAGCATTTT.